This T cell receptor (beta chain) appears in the sequencing data of a study of control samples from healthy donors and cancer patients. Measured with immunoSEQ multiplex PCR; TCRdb has only the in-frame clones, and not every one. The sample carries approximately 58,000 clones, around 87% recorded once. The V gene's germline CDR1 is LGHNA and CDR2 YNFKEQ. The CDR3 has 14 amino acids. The J segment lost 7 bases and the V segment lost 5 bases, leaving 9 bases of the junction unmatched. This TCR was recovered from a woman aged 55-69 years with lung cancer. Sequenced material: PBMCs. The chain is built from TRBV4-2 and TRBJ1-2, with TRBD1 matching over 8 bases. Here the CDR3 DNA reads TGTGCCAGCAGCACGTCGGACAGGGAAGGTGGCTACACCTTC. Its protein product is CASSTSDREGGYTF.